Below are 25 T cell receptor beta chains sequenced from a single sample in a study of T cell changes during pregnancy in multiple sclerosis. The method was immunoSEQ multiplex PCR; TCRdb's version includes in-frame clones alone and lacks a portion of them. The data hold about 68,000 clones, with roughly 94% observed a single time. The sample consisted of peripheral blood, taken in the second trimester of pregnancy. These receptors were taken from a female donor in good health, enrolled as a control in a pregnancy study.

This clone was counted once. The rearrangement uses TRBV28 and TRBJ2-7; 12 bases align to TRBD2. Germline assignment: CDR1 MDHEN and CDR2 SYDVKM. The ends lost 0 bases at V and 6 bases at J; junction bases unmatched: 9. The CDR3 has 17 amino acids. The chain's CDR3 is CASSLWPSGGAGSEQYF. CDR3 DNA sequence: TGTGCCAGCAGTTTATGGCCTAGCGGGGGGGCTGGGTCCGAGCAGTACTTC.

This rearrangement joins TRBV28 to TRBJ1-5; tentative D call: TRBD1 (6 bases). Per the germline V gene, CDR1 is MDHEN and CDR2 is SYDVKM. The V end was cut by 7 bases, the J end by 5 bases, with 9 bases between. The CDR3 consists of 12 residues. The CDR3 loop reads CASTAGDQPQHF. The CDR3 DNA is TGTGCCAGCACGGCAGGGGATCAGCCCCAGCATTTT.

This chain uses TRBV10-3 with TRBJ2-1, with 12 bases aligning to TRBD2. Germline values: CDR1 ENHRY, CDR2 SYGVKD. The CDR3 length is 14 residues. With 7 bases clipped from V and 9 bases from J, the junction kept 7 bases outside the gene matches. The CDR3 here is CAIKSLAGGSEQFF. The DNA of the CDR3 is TGTGCCATCAAGTCCCTAGCGGGGGGGTCTGAGCAGTTCTTC.

This chain connects TRBV7-9 to TRBJ2-5; maybe TRBD2 (6 bases). Per germline, CDR1 SEHNR and CDR2 FQNEAQ (reference sequence). CDR3 length: 17 amino acids. Between the trimmed V and J ends, which lost 3 bases and 3 bases, there was a span of 20 bases. In nucleotides, the CDR3 is TGTGCCAGCAGCTTGGGGCGGGGCACAATCACTAAAGAGACCCAGTACTTC. It encodes CASSLGRGTITKETQYF.

V is TRBV7-6 and J is TRBJ2-1, with D possibly being TRBD2 (5 bases). The CDR3 is made up of 15 amino acids. CDR1 is SGHVS and CDR2 is FNYEAQ in the germline V gene. V gave up 5 bases and J gave up 10 bases, with 21 bases separating them. The CDR3 sequence: CASSGVYGLSGEQFF. As DNA, the CDR3 is TGTGCCAGCAGCGGGGTTTACGGCCTCTCGGGGGAGCAGTTCTTC.

V is TRBV25-1 and J is TRBJ2-7, with D perhaps TRBD1 (5 bases). The germline CDR1 and CDR2 sequences are MGHDK and SYGVNS. V shed 8 bases and J shed 2 bases, with 7 bases lying between them. The CDR3 is 11 amino acids. CDR3 DNA sequence: TGTGCCAGCCAGGGTACCTACGAGCAGTACTTC. Encoded protein: CASQGTYEQYF.

The rearrangement joins TRBV9 to TRBJ2-7; D perhaps matches TRBD2 (6 bases). CDR3 length equals 14 residues. In germline, CDR1 is SGDLS, CDR2 YYNGEE. Trimming pared 2 bases from V and 5 bases from J, leaving 14 bases between. The CDR3 protein is CASSVEGGIDEQYF. The DNA of the CDR3 is TGTGCCAGCAGCGTGGAGGGTGGAATAGACGAGCAGTACTTC.

This clone was recorded only once. A read error may produce the germline difference seen at one junction end. The gene calls are TRBV4-1 and TRBJ2-5, with TRBD2 matching over 8 bases. CDR1 is MGHRA, CDR2 YSYEKL, per germline. The CDR3 is made up of 16 amino acids. CDR3 protein: CASTQGLPGGQETQYF. CDR3 coding DNA: TGCGCCAGCACCCAAGGTTTGCCGGGGGGGCAAGAGACCCAGTACTTC.

The V and J genes are TRBV18 and TRBJ2-1; 8 bases fit TRBD1. Germline values: CDR1 KGHSH, CDR2 LQKENI. V dropped 3 bases and J dropped 5; count of bases not matched to a gene: 9. CDR3 length: 16 residues. In DNA, the CDR3 is TGTGCCAGCTCACCGGCTGTGACAGGGGTCGACAATGAGCAGTTCTTC. This encodes CASSPAVTGVDNEQFF.

This clone was counted between two and nine times. The chain employs TRBV4-2 and TRBJ1-1; tentative D call: TRBD1 (5 bases). The CDR3 extends over 15 amino acids. Trimming shortened V by 3 bases and J by 1 base, and 12 bases separated the two germline ends. In germline, CDR1 is LGHNA, CDR2 YNFKEQ. The CDR3 reads CASSHGMGGNTEAFF. The CDR3 nucleotides read TGTGCCAGCAGCCATGGAATGGGGGGGAACACTGAAGCTTTCTTT.

Only one count was recorded for this clone. The V and J genes are TRBV7-2 and TRBJ2-2, with D unclear. The CDR3 covers 14 residues. Germline CDR1 reads SGHTA; CDR2 reads FQGNSA. Trimming stripped 0 bases from V and 4 bases from J, with 6 bases between. CDR3: CASSLASFTGELFF. The CDR3 nucleotides are TGTGCCAGCAGCTTAGCTAGTTTCACCGGGGAGCTGTTTTTT.

This chain links TRBV13 with TRBJ2-7, with D maybe TRBD2 (6 bases). Germline V gene lookup returns CDR1 PRHDT and CDR2 FYEKMQ (reference sequence). The length of the CDR3 is 15 residues. Trimming shortened V by 3 bases and J by 3 bases, and 15 bases separated the two germline ends. The CDR3 protein is CASSFSPGTHYEQYF. The CDR3 coding sequence is TGTGCCAGCAGCTTCTCGCCCGGGACTCACTACGAGCAGTACTTC.

The chain has TRBV10-3 and TRBJ2-1; D gene ambiguous. Trimming cost V 3 bases and J 9 bases, with 15 bases left between them. The CDR3 has 14 residues. CDR1 and CDR2 (germline): ENHRY, SYGVKD. The CDR3 here is CAISDSDRRSEQFF. CDR3 bases: TGTGCCATCAGTGACTCTGACCGGCGGAGTGAGCAGTTCTTC.

The rearrangement links TRBV28 to TRBJ1-1; no clear D. The length of the CDR3 is 14 residues. CDR1 and CDR2 (germline): MDHEN, SYDVKM. Trimming cost V 4 bases and J 1 base, with 10 bases left between them. CDR3 protein: CASSSDWKNTEAFF. The DNA for the CDR3 is TGTGCCAGCAGTTCCGACTGGAAGAACACTGAAGCTTTCTTT.

J is TRBJ1-2 and V is TRBV27; 8 bases line up with TRBD1. From germline, CDR1 is MNHEY and CDR2 SMNVEV (reference sequence). CDR3 length: 15 residues. V gave up 0 bases and J gave up 8 bases; unmatched junction bases: 8. As DNA, the CDR3 is TGTGCCAGCAGTTTATCGGATCAGGGGGCAAGGGGCTACACCTTC. Residues: CASSLSDQGARGYTF.

The rearrangement uses TRBV5-1 and TRBJ2-4; TRBD1 is a possible D gene (6 bases). CDR3 length: 14 amino acids. The germline gives CDR1 SGHRS, CDR2 YFSETQ. V lost 0 bases and J lost 6, with 10 bases in between. In DNA form, the CDR3 reads TGCGCCAGCAGCTTGGACAGGGAAGGAAACATTCAGTACTTC. Amino acids: CASSLDREGNIQYF.

This sequence joins TRBV7-9 and TRBJ2-7, with 7 bases matching TRBD2. Per the germline V gene, CDR1 is SEHNR and CDR2 is FQNEAQ (reference sequence). V dropped 3 bases and J dropped 3; count of bases not matched to a gene: 8. The CDR3 covers 15 residues. The CDR3 DNA sequence: TGTGCCAGCAGCTTTTCAGCGGGGCGAAGCTACGAGCAGTACTTC. This sequence encodes CASSFSAGRSYEQYF.

V is TRBV7-7 and J is TRBJ2-1; 7 bases line up with TRBD1. Germline CDR1 and CDR2: SSHAT and FNYEAQ (reference sequence). This CDR3 region has 14 residues. V lost 2 bases and J lost 6; bases outside the gene matches: 4. The CDR3 DNA is TGTGCCAGCAGCTTAAGGCAGGGGGTCAATGAGCAGTTCTTC. Protein product: CASSLRQGVNEQFF. Filled out from reference TRBV7-7 and TRBJ2-1, the complete variable domain reads GAGVSQSPRYKVTKRGQDVTLRCDPISSHATLYWYQQALGQGPEFLTYFNYEAQPDKSGLPSDRFSAERPEGSISTLTIQRTEQRDSAMYRCASSLRQGVNEQFFGPGTRLTVL.

The chain employs TRBV5-4 and TRBJ2-7; 8 bases agree with TRBD1. The CDR3 runs 13 residues. After removal of 3 bases from V and 4 bases from J, the junction contained 3 bases not matched to a gene. The germline V gene has CDR1 SGHNT and CDR2 YYREEE (reference sequence). CDR3 region: CASSWTGQYEQYF. DNA of the CDR3: TGTGCCAGCAGCTGGACAGGGCAGTACGAGCAGTACTTC.

CDR3 region: CASSASALRQPGNTIYF. The DNA for the CDR3 is TGTGCCAGCAGTGCTTCAGCACTTAGACAACCTGGAAACACCATATATTTT. The chain couples TRBV27 to TRBJ1-3, with D uncertain. Germline CDR1 is MNHEY and CDR2 is SMNVEV (reference sequence). Trimming cost V 5 bases and J 2 bases, with 19 bases left between them. This CDR3 is 17 amino acids long.

This rearrangement joins TRBV28 to TRBJ1-2, with 7 bases matching TRBD1. The trim removed 0 bases at V and 6 bases at J, leaving 16 bases unmatched. This CDR3 contains 18 residues. Germline values: CDR1 MDHEN, CDR2 SYDVKM. The CDR3 bases are TGTGCCAGCAGTTTATGGGCCGGGACAGCCAACCCGCTAGATGGCTACACCTTC. Its protein product is CASSLWAGTANPLDGYTF.

The chain couples TRBV27 to TRBJ2-1, with D uncertain. Germline CDR1 MNHEY, CDR2 SMNVEV (reference sequence). V lost 6 bases and J 4 bases, leaving 13 bases between the germline ends. This CDR3 contains 14 residues. CDR3 nucleotide sequence: TGTGCCAGCAGCTTCGCGCCTGGTTACAATGAGCAGTTCTTC. Its translation is CASSFAPGYNEQFF.

The chain uses TRBV10-3 and TRBJ1-1; a weak D match, TRBD1 (6 bases). V shed 0 bases and J shed 0 bases, with 11 bases lying between them. CDR1 is ENHRY, CDR2 SYGVKD, per germline. The CDR3 totals 16 residues. CDR3 DNA sequence: TGTGCCATCAGTGAGTCCCGGGGGGCGATGAACACTGAAGCTTTCTTT. This encodes CAISESRGAMNTEAFF.

The chain employs TRBV9 and TRBJ2-1; TRBD2 matches at 13 bases. In germline, CDR1 is SGDLS, CDR2 YYNGEE. Trimming removed 3 bases from V and 8 bases from J; junction bases left unmatched: 8. This CDR3 has 16 residues. CDR3 sequence reads: CASSAGLAGSMDEQFF. The CDR3 bases are TGTGCCAGCAGCGCGGGACTAGCGGGAAGTATGGATGAGCAGTTCTTC.

V usage is TRBV2 and J usage is TRBJ2-5; a weak D match, TRBD1 (7 bases). The CDR3 length is 16 residues. Between the trimmed V and J ends, which lost 2 bases and 2 bases, there was a span of 15 bases. Per germline, CDR1 SNHLY and CDR2 FYNNEI. The CDR3 DNA is TGTGCCAGCAGTGAACCGGGGGCAGGGGGGCAAGAGACCCAGTACTTC. Translating it yields CASSEPGAGGQETQYF.